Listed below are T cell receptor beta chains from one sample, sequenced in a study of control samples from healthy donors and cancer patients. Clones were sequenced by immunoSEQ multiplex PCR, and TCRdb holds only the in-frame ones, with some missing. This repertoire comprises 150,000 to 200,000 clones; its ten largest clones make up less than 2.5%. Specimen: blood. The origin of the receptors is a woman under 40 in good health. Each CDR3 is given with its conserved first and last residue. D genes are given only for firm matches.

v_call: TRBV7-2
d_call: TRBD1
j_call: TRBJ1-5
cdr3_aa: CASSLTTGPHQPQHF
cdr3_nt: TGTGCCAGCAGCTTAACGACAGGGCCTCATCAGCCCCAGCATTTT

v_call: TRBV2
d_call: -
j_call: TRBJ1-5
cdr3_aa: CASRGERDQPQHF
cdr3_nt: TGTGCCAGCAGGGGAGAGAGAGATCAGCCCCAGCATTTT

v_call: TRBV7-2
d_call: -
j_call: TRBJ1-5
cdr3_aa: CASSEVNSNQPQHF
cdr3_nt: TGTGCCAGCAGCGAGGTCAATAGCAATCAGCCCCAGCATTTT

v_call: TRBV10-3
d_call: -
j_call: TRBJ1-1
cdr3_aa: CAISEDRLNTEAFF
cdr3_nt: TGTGCCATCAGTGAGGACAGGTTGAACACTGAAGCTTTCTTT

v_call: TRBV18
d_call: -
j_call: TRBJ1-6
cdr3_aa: CASSPKTGSNSPLHF
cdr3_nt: TGTGCCAGCTCACCAAAAACAGGGAGCAATTCACCCCTCCACTTT

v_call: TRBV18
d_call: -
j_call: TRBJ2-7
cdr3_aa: CASSPGHLLYEQYF
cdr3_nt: TGTGCCAGCTCACCTGGACACCTACTTTACGAGCAGTACTTC

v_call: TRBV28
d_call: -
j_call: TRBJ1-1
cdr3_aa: CASSLYGGRGVGKAFF
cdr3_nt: TGTGCCAGCAGTTTATATGGGGGGCGAGGTGTTGGGAAAGCTTTCTTT

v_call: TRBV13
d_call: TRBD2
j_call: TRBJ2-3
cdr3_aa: CASSIQAGVSTDTQYF
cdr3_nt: TGTGCCAGCAGCATACAAGCGGGGGTGAGCACAGATACGCAGTATTTT

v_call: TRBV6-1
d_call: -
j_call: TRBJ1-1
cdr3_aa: CASSDQGNTEAFF
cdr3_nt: TGTGCCAGCAGTGACCAGGGGAACACTGAAGCTTTCTTT

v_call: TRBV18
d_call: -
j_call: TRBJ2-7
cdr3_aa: CASSPARGIGYEQYF
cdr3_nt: TGTGCCAGCTCACCAGCGAGGGGGATCGGGTACGAGCAGTACTTC

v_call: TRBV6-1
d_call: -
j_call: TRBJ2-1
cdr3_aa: CASSEVIVNEQFF
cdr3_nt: TGTGCCAGCAGTGAAGTCATAGTCAATGAGCAGTTCTTC

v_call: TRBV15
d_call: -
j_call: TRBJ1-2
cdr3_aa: CATSRVPQATYGYTF
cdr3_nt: TGTGCCACCAGCAGAGTTCCGCAGGCGACGTATGGCTACACCTTC

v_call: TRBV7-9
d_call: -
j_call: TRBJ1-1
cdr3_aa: CASSLAGAVTEAFF
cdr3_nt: TGTGCCAGCAGCTTAGCGGGGGCGGTCACTGAAGCTTTCTTT

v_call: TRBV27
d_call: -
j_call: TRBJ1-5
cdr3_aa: CASSLGFSNQPQHF
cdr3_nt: TGTGCCAGCAGTTTAGGATTTAGCAATCAGCCCCAGCATTTT

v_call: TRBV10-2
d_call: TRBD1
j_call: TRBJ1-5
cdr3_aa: CASSAQGTQPQHF
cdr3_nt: TGCGCCAGCAGTGCACAGGGGACTCAGCCCCAGCATTTT

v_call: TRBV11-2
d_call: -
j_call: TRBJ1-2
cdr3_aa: CASSLDRTDNYGYTF
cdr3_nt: TGTGCCAGCAGCTTAGATCGTACAGATAACTATGGCTACACCTTC

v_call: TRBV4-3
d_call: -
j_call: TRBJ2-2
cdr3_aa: CASSQQTASGTGELFF
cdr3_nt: TGCGCCAGCAGCCAACAAACAGCGTCCGGCACCGGGGAGCTGTTTTTT

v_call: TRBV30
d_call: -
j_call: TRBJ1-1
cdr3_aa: CAWQGLTEAFF
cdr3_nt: TGTGCCTGGCAGGGTCTTACTGAAGCTTTCTTT